This T cell receptor (beta chain) came from a study of control samples from healthy donors and cancer patients. The CDR3 totals 13 residues. CDR1 is SGHDN and CDR2 is FVKESK in the germline V gene. The V and J ends lost 4 bases and 5 bases respectively, with 9 bases between them. Only in-frame clones appear in the TCRdb table, and some are missing; sequencing was by immunoSEQ multiplex PCR. The sample holds 120,000 or so clones, around 90% seen once. The TCR comes from a man aged 35-49 years in good health. Sequencing input: blood. The rearrangement joins TRBV14 to TRBJ1-5; D unresolved. The DNA for the CDR3 is TGTGCCAGCAGCCGAGGGCTCGATCAGCCCCAGCATTTT. Its protein is CASSRGLDQPQHF. Full variable domain (missing parts from reference TRBV14 and TRBJ1-5): EAGVTQFPSHSVIEKGQTVTLRCDPISGHDNLYWYRRVMGKEIKFLLHFVKESKQDESGMPNNRFLAERTGGTYSTLKVQPAELEDSGVYFCASSRGLDQPQHFGDGTRLSIL.